The 5 T cell receptor beta chains in this list originate from one sample, sequenced in a study of prognosis after radiotherapy for stage I lung cancer. From genomic DNA, TCR beta CDR3 was amplified by two-round multiplex PCR. First-round PCR employed TRBV- and TRBJ-specific primers for each gene. TCRdb reanalysed the multiplex PCR reads using MiXCR and keeps one entry per CDR3 protein. The sample includes some 38,000 distinct CDR3 sequences, roughly a quarter seen only once; the top ten take 25%. The source was PBMCs, collected before or after stereotactic body radiation therapy (not recorded which). Receptors originate from a donor aged 50 or older with non-small cell lung cancer.

In its sample, this clonotype was seen many times. The genes are TRBV4-1 and TRBJ2-1; 7 bases are shared with TRBD1. The CDR3 totals 14 residues. In germline, CDR1 is MGHRA, CDR2 YSYEKL. V lost 3 bases to trimming and J lost 10 bases; unmatched junction nucleotides: 9. CDR3 in amino acids: CASSQGLGGNEQFF. In DNA, the CDR3 is TGCGCCAGCAGCCAGGGATTAGGGGGCAACGAGCAGTTCTTC.

The chain couples TRBV27 to TRBJ1-4; 11 nucleotides line up with TRBD1. CDR1 MNHEY and CDR2 SMNVEV come from the germline V gene (reference sequence). V was pared by 8 bases and J by 11 bases, with 10 bases of the junction left unmatched. The CDR3 is made up of 14 amino acids. CDR3 DNA sequence: TGTGCCAGCCGAGGGGACAGGGGGAACGAGAAACTGTTTTTT. The encoded protein is CASRGDRGNEKLFF.

The chain recombines TRBV5-1 with TRBJ2-5; TRBD2 matches at 14 bases. Looked up from germline, CDR1 is SGHRS and CDR2 is YFSETQ. The CDR3 has 16 residues. V shed 4 bases and J 5 bases; nucleotides not matched to a gene: 7. CDR3 in amino acids: CASSPTSGRAGETQYF. The CDR3 DNA reads as TGCGCCAGCAGCCCGACTAGCGGGAGGGCCGGCGAGACCCAGTACTTC.

The chain couples TRBV6-1 to TRBJ1-5, with 10 bases that match TRBD1. Germline lookup yields CDR1 MNHNS and CDR2 SASEGT. Germline trimming cut 4 bases from V and 2 bases from J; bases unmatched to any gene: 8. The CDR3 spans 17 residues. In DNA, the CDR3 is TGTGCCAGCAGTGCCGGGACAGGGGTTTTGGGCAATCAGCCCCAGCATTTT. This gives the protein CASSAGTGVLGNQPQHF.

This clonotype showed up many times. V gene TRBV2 combines with J gene TRBJ1-1; no definite D call. This CDR3 spans 12 amino acids. Germline assignment: CDR1 SNHLY and CDR2 FYNNEI. Trimming removed 8 bases from V and 2 bases from J, with 9 bases in between. The CDR3 DNA is TGTGCCAGCGTACCCGGAAACACTGAAGCTTTCTTT. Protein sequence: CASVPGNTEAFF.